This TCR beta chain was found in a study of low-dose radiotherapy and immunotherapy resistance in tumors. Turning to the study itself: The study gave Cohort 2 1 Gy per fraction every two weeks, totaling 13 Gy over 26 weeks. Participants were given intravenous cyclophosphamide 200 mg/m2 every two weeks, one day before radiation and immunotherapy. The treatment that patients received was intravenous nivolumab 240 mg every two weeks plus ipilimumab 1 mg/kg every six weeks.

Indicated time point: after trial treatment. Regarding treatment: LDRT plus nivolumab, ipilimumab, low-dose cyclophosphamide and aspirin (RACIN trial). This clonotype was recorded at least ten times. V lost 5 bases to trimming and J lost 3 bases, with 14 bases between them. This CDR3 has 14 residues. Germline CDR1 and CDR2: KGHSH and LQKENI. Alpha- and beta-chain coverage of first-strand cDNA came from TRAV- and TRBV-specific primers. Over roughly 20 PCR cycles, TCRs were amplified from a constant-region primer and V-primer adapter. In TCRdb, the reads were re-called with MiXCR into one record per CDR3 protein. This sample carries around 100,000 distinct CDR3 sequences, under 25% of them seen once, and the ten largest clones take more than 10%.

The source was PBMCs, collected after low-dose radiotherapy plus immunotherapy. The receptor's source is a female donor with ovarian cancer. The V call is TRBV18, the J call TRBJ2-7, with D possibly TRBD1 on 6 matching bases. In DNA form, the CDR3 reads TGTGCCAGCTCAAAAAGACAGGCCGTCTACGAGCAGTACTTC. It yields the protein CASSKRQAVYEQYF.